A selection of T cell receptor beta chains follows, all from one sample in a study of blood T cell repertoires in COVID-19. Sequencing was performed with immunoSEQ multiplex PCR; in TCRdb, only in-frame clones are kept and a portion is missing. The data show 250,000 to 350,000 clones, approximately 86% seen once. The material sequenced was PBMCs or T cells enriched from blood (not recorded which). The receptors come from a woman younger than 45 who had recovered from COVID-19. Both conserved end residues are part of each CDR3. The D gene is left open where the match is weak. Clone sizes are given selectively: once, few, many, or a class where the clone is expanded.

v_gene	j_gene	d_gene	abundance	CDR3aa	CDR3nt
TRBV5-4	TRBJ2-1	NA	NA	CASSLGQYNEQFF	TGTGCCAGCAGCTTGGGACAGTACAATGAGCAGTTCTTC
TRBV28	TRBJ1-1	NA	NA	CASISNQGIAEAFF	TGTGCCAGCATTAGCAATCAGGGGATTGCTGAAGCTTTCTTT
TRBV19	TRBJ1-6	NA	NA	CASSILGGETLHF	TGTGCCAGTAGTATCCTGGGGGGGGAAACCCTCCACTTT
TRBV19	TRBJ2-7	NA	NA	CASRVGNRQGNEQYF	TGTGCCAGCAGAGTCGGAAATCGTCAGGGGAACGAGCAGTACTTC
TRBV6-1	TRBJ2-5	NA	NA	CASSEDLGAQETQYF	TGTGCCAGCAGTGAAGATCTGGGGGCCCAAGAGACCCAGTACTTC
TRBV24-1	TRBJ2-2	TRBD2	few	CATRESGGDTGELFF	TGTGCCACCAGAGAGAGCGGGGGGGACACCGGGGAGCTGTTTTTT
TRBV15	TRBJ1-2	NA	NA	CATSLQGLYGYTF	TGTGCCACCAGTTTGCAGGGACTCTATGGCTACACCTTC
TRBV9	TRBJ1-5	TRBD1	NA	CASSEGAGTRNQPQHF	TGTGCCAGCAGCGAGGGGGCGGGGACAAGGAATCAGCCCCAGCATTTT
TRBV11-3	TRBJ1-1	NA	NA	CASSSRQLNTEAFF	TGTGCCAGCAGCTCGCGACAGCTGAACACTGAAGCTTTCTTT
TRBV9	TRBJ2-7	NA	NA	CASSAGNSEQYF	TGTGCCAGCAGCGCGGGGAATAGCGAGCAGTACTTC
TRBV5-6	TRBJ2-1	TRBD1	NA	CASSFRDRAREQFF	TGTGCCAGCAGCTTCCGGGACAGGGCTAGAGAGCAGTTCTTC
TRBV27	TRBJ1-1	NA	NA	CASSLQLNTEAFF	TGTGCCAGCAGTCTACAGCTGAACACTGAAGCTTTCTTT
TRBV27	TRBJ2-4	NA	NA	CASRPASGVANIQYF	TGTGCCAGCAGGCCCGCTTCAGGGGTCGCGAACATTCAGTACTTC
TRBV30	TRBJ2-1	NA	NA	CAWSDLGLPFNEQFF	TGTGCCTGGAGTGATCTGGGACTCCCCTTCAATGAGCAGTTCTTC
TRBV4-3	TRBJ2-3	TRBD2	NA	CASSPRGQRGGRGTDTQYF	TGCGCCAGCAGCCCGCGGGGTCAGCGGGGGGGCCGGGGCACAGATACGCAGTATTTT
TRBV5-1	TRBJ2-7	TRBD2	NA	CASSGRLAGVPYEQYF	TGCGCCAGCAGCGGGAGACTAGCGGGAGTTCCCTACGAGCAGTACTTC
TRBV13	TRBJ2-2	TRBD2	NA	CASSRREGTGELFF	TGTGCCAGCAGCCGCCGGGAGGGCACCGGGGAGCTGTTTTTT
TRBV11-2	TRBJ2-2	TRBD2	NA	CASSLSGRRGTGELFF	TGTGCCAGCAGCTTAAGCGGGAGGAGAGGCACCGGGGAGCTGTTTTTT
TRBV2	TRBJ2-3	NA	NA	CASSESEDTQYF	TGTGCCAGCAGTGAAAGCGAGGATACGCAGTATTTT
TRBV2	TRBJ2-1	NA	NA	CASSELGQGLNEQFF	TGTGCCAGCAGTGAATTGGGGCAGGGACTCAATGAGCAGTTCTTC
TRBV5-1	TRBJ1-1	TRBD1	NA	CASSPRTGSNTEAFF	TGCGCCAGCAGCCCAAGGACAGGGTCGAACACTGAAGCTTTCTTT
TRBV6-2/TRBV6-3	TRBJ2-7	TRBD1	NA	CASSYLGTGASYEQYF	TGTGCCAGCAGTTACTTAGGGACAGGGGCCTCCTACGAGCAGTACTTC
TRBV7-6	TRBJ2-1	NA	NA	CASSLSGGSSYNEQFF	TGTGCCAGCAGCTTATCAGGGGGGAGCTCCTACAATGAGCAGTTCTTC
TRBV9	TRBJ1-3	NA	NA	CASSVALHLSGNTIYF	TGTGCCAGCAGCGTAGCCTTACACCTCTCTGGAAACACCATATATTTT
TRBV10-3	TRBJ2-5	TRBD2	NA	CAISERPGGDQETQYF	TGTGCCATCAGTGAGCGGCCCGGGGGGGACCAAGAGACCCAGTACTTC
TRBV30	TRBJ1-1	TRBD1	NA	CAWSQGADTEAFF	TGTGCCTGGAGTCAGGGGGCGGACACTGAAGCTTTCTTT
TRBV18	TRBJ2-3	NA	NA	CASSPLRGLTDTQYF	TGTGCCAGCTCACCACTGCGGGGGCTCACAGATACGCAGTATTTT
TRBV28	TRBJ1-2	TRBD1	NA	CASTDALGDRGIYGYTF	TGTGCCAGCACCGACGCCTTGGGGGACAGGGGAATCTATGGCTACACCTTC